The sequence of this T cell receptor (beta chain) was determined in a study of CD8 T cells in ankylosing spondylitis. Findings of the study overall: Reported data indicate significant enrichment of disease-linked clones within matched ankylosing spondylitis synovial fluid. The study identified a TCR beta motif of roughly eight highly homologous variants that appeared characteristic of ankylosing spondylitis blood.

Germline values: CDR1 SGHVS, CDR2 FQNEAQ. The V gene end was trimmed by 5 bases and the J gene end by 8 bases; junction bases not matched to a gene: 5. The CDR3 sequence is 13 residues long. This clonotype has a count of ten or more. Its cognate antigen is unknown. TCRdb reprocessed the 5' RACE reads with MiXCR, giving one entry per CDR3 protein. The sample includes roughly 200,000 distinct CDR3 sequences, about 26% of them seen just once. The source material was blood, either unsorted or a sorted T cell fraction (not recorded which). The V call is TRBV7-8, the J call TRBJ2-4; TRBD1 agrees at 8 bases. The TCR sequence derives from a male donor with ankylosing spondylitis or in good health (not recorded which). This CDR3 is CASSKDRGDIQYF. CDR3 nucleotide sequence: TGTGCCAGCAGCAAAGACAGGGGAGACATTCAGTACTTC. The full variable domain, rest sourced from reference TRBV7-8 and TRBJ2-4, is GAGVSQSPRYKVAKRGQDVALRCDPISGHVSLFWYQQALGQGPEFLTYFQNEAQLDKSGLPSDRFFAERPEGSVSTLKIQRTQQEDSAVYLCASSKDRGDIQYFGAGTRLSVL.